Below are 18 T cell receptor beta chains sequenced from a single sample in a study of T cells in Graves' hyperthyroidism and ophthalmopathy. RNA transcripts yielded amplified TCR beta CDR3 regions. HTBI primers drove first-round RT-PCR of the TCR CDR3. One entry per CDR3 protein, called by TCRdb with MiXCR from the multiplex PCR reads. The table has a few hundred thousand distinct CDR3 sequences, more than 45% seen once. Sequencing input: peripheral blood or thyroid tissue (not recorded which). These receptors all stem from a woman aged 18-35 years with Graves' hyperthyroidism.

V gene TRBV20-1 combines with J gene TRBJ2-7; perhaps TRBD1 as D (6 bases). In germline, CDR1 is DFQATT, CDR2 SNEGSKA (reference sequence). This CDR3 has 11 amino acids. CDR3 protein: CRARGYYEQYF. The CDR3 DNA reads TGCAGAGCCAGGGGATACTACGAGCAGTACTTC.

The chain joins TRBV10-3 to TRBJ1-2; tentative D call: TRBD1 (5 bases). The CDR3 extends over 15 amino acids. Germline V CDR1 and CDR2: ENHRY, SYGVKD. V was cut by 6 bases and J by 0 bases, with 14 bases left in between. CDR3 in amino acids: CAIRAGTDANYGYTF. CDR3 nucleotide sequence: TGTGCCATCAGGGCGGGGACGGACGCTAACTATGGCTACACCTTC.

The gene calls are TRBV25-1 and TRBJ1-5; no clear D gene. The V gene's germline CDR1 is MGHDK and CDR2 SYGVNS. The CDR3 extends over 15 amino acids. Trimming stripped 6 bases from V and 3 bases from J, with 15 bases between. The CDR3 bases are TGTGCCAGCAGACCGAGTAGGAACCTCAATCAGCCCCAGCATTTT. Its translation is CASRPSRNLNQPQHF.

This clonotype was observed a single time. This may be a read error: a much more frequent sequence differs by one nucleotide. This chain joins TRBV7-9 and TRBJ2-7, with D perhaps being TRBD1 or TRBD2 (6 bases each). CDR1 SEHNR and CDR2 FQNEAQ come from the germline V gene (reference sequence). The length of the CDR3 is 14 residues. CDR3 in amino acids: CASSYRGRSYGQYF. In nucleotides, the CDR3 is TGTGCCAGCAGCTACCGGGGGCGATCCTACGGGCAGTACTTC.

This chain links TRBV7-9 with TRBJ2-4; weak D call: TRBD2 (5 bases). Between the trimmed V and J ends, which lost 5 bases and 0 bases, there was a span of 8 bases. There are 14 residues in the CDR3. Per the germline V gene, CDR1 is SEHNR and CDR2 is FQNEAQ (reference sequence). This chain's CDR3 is CASSTSLAKNIQYF. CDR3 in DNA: TGTGCCAGCAGCACTAGTCTAGCCAAAAACATTCAGTACTTC.

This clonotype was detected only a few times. Here the CDR3 reads CAISPLLAGVKAEQYF. The CDR3 DNA reads TGTGCCATCAGCCCTCTACTAGCGGGAGTTAAGGCCGAGCAGTACTTC. The rearrangement uses TRBV10-3 and TRBJ2-7, with 11 bases fitting TRBD2. Germline CDR1 reads ENHRY; CDR2 reads SYGVKD. The length of the CDR3 is 16 residues. The ends lost 6 bases at V and 6 bases at J; junction bases unmatched: 13.

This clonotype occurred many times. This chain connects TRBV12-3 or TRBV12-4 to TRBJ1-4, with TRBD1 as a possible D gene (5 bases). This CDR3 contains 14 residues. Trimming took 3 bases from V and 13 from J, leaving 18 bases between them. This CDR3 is CASSFRGGRSSLFF. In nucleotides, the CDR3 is TGTGCCAGCAGTTTTCGGGGGGGACGATCTTCACTGTTTTTT.

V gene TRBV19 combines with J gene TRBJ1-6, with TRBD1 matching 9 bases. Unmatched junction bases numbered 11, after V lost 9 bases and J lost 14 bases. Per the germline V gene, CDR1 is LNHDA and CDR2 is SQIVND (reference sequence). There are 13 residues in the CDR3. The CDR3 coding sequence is TGTGCCAGCAGTCCGGGACAGGGAAAATCCCTCCACTTT. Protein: CASSPGQGKSLHF.

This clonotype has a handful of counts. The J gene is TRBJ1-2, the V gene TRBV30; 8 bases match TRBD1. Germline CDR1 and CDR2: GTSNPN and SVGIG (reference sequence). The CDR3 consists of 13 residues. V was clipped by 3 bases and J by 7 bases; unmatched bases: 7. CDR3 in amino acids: CAWSLRGLGGYTF. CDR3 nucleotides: TGTGCCTGGAGCCTCAGGGGGCTCGGTGGCTACACCTTC.

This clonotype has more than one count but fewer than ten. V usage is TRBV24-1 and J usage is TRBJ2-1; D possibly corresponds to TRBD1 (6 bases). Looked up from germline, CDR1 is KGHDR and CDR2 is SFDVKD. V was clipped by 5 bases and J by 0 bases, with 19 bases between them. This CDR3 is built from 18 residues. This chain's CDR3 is CATSAPPGERTSYNEQFF. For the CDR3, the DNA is TGTGCCACCAGTGCGCCACCAGGGGAGCGTACCTCCTACAATGAGCAGTTCTTC.

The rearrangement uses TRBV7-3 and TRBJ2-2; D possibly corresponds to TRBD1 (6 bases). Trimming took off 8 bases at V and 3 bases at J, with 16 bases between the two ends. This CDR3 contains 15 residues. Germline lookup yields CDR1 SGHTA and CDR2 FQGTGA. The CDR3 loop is CASSSITGYTGELFF. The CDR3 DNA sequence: TGTGCCAGCTCATCAATCACAGGGTACACCGGGGAGCTGTTTTTT.

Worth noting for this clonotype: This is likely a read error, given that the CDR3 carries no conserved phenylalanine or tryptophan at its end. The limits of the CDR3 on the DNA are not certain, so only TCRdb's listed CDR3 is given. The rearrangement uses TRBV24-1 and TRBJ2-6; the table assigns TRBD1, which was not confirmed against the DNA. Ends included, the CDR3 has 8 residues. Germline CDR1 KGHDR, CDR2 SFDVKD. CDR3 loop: CATTERDT.

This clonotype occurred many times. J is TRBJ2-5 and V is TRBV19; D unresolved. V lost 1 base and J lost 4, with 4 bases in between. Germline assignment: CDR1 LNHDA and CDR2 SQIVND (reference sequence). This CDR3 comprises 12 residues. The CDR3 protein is CASSIGRETQYF. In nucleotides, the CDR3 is TGTGCCAGTAGTATAGGGAGAGAGACCCAGTACTTC.

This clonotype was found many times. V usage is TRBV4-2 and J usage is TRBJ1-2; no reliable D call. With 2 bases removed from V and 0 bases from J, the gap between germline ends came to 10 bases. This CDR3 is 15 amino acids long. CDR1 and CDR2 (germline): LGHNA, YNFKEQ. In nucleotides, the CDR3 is TGTGCCAGCAGCCAACCGGACCGTGCTAACTATGGCTACACCTTC. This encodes CASSQPDRANYGYTF.

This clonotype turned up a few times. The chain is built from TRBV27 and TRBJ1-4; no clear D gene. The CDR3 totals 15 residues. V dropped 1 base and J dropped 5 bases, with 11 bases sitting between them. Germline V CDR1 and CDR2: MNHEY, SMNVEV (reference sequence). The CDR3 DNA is TGTGCCAGCAGTTTATGGTCGGGAGTCAATGAAAAACTGTTTTTT. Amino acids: CASSLWSGVNEKLFF.

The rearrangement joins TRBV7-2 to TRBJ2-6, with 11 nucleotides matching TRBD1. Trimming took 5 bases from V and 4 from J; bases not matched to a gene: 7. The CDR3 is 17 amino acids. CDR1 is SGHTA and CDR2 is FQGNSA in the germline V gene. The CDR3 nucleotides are TGTGCCAGCAGCCAAGGACAGGGGGCGAGGGGGGCCAACGTCCTGACTTTC. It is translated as CASSQGQGARGANVLTF.

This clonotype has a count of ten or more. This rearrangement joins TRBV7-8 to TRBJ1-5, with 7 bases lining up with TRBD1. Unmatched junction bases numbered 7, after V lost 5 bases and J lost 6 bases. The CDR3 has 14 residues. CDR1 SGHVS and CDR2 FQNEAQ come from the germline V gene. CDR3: CASSIGQAGQPQHF. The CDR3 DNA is TGTGCCAGCAGCATAGGACAGGCTGGTCAGCCCCAGCATTTT.

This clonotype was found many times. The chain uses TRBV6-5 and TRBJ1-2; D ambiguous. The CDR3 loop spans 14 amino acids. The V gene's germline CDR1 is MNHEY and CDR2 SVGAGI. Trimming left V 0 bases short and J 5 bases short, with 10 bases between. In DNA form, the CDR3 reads TGTGCCAGCAGTTACTCGAGTAAAGGGTATGGCTACACCTTC. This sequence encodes CASSYSSKGYGYTF.